Sequencing of this T cell receptor (beta chain) was carried out in a study of PD-1 blockade in classical Hodgkin lymphoma. Study findings and constraints: Whereas CD4+ TCR diversity had risen significantly by C4D1, CD8+ TCR diversity had not. Individuals initiating nivolumab under 1 year after ASCT were excluded.

The protocol was immunoSEQ multiplex PCR, while the TCRdb copy is restricted to in-frame clones and leaves out a portion. Of about 90,000 clones detected, roughly nine tenths appear once; the ten largest clones hold 2.9%. Stated time point: cycle 4 day 1 (C4D1), after around six weeks of nivolumab. Patients all relapsed after autologous stem cell transplantation, and there was variation in brentuximab vedotin exposure. In regard to this clone: The antigen remains undetermined.

The sequencing used peripheral blood mononuclear cells (PBMCs), collected before the fourth cycle of nivolumab. The clonotype comes from a human donor with classical Hodgkin lymphoma.

The CDR3 DNA is TGCAGCGTTGGGGGGGGAGCAACTAATGAAAAACTGTTTTTT. Translating it yields CSVGGGATNEKLFF. The V and J genes are TRBV29-1 and TRBJ1-4, with D maybe TRBD1 (5 bases). Germline V gene sequence: CDR1 SQVTM, CDR2 ANQGSEA. CDR3 size: 14 residues. V shed 4 bases and J shed 0 bases, with 9 bases lying between them.